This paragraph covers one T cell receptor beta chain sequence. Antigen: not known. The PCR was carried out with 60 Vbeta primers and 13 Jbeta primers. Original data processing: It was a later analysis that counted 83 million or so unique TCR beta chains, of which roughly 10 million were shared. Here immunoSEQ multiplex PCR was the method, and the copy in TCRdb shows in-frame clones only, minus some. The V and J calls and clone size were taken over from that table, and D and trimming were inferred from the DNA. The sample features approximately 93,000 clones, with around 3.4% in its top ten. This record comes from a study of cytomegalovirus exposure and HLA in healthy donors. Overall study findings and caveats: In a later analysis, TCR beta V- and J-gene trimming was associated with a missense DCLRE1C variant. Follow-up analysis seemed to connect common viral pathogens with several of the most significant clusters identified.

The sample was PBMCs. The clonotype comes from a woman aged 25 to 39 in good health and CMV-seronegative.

DNA of the CDR3: TGTGCCAGCAGCTTGCAGTCTAGCACAGATACGCAGTATTTT. Encoded protein: CASSLQSSTDTQYF. This rearrangement joins TRBV5-5 to TRBJ2-3; D is uncertain. CDR1 is SGHKS, CDR2 YYEKEE, per germline (reference sequence). The CDR3 is 14 residues long. V shed 1 base and J shed 0 bases, with 6 bases lying between them. Full variable domain (outside the CDR3, taken from reference TRBV5-5 and TRBJ2-3): DAGVTQSPTHLIKTRGQQVTLRCSPISGHKSVSWYQQVLGQGPQFIFQYYEKEERGRGNFPDRFSARQFPNYSSELNVNALLLGDSALYLCASSLQSSTDTQYFGPGTRLTVL.